The next 18 T cell receptor beta chains were all read from a single sample in a study of blood T cell repertoires in COVID-19. Sequenced by immunoSEQ multiplex PCR; TCRdb stores in-frame clones only, minus some. The table lists about 190,000 clones, roughly 80% of them singletons, with roughly 3.2% in the top ten. Sequenced: PBMCs or T cells enriched from blood (not recorded which). The origin of the receptors is a woman under 40 who had recovered from COVID-19.

The chain is built from TRBV7-2 and TRBJ2-3; 7 bases are a match to TRBD2. This CDR3 contains 18 residues. The germline CDR1 and CDR2 sequences are SGHTA and FQGNSA. Germline trimming cut 3 bases from V and 1 base from J; bases unmatched to any gene: 13. The CDR3 sequence is CASSFSGNRGVRTDTQYF. DNA of the CDR3: TGTGCCAGCAGCTTTTCGGGGAATCGGGGGGTCCGCACAGATACGCAGTATTTT.

The rearrangement links TRBV3-1 (or the pseudogene TRBV3-2) to TRBJ2-7; 11 nucleotides line up with TRBD2. Trimming removed 4 bases from V and 3 bases from J; junction bases left unmatched: 5. Germline V gene data show CDR1 as LGHDT and CDR2 as YNNKEL (reference sequence). CDR3 length equals 15 residues. The DNA for the CDR3 is TGTGCCAGCAGCCTGACTAGCGGGATTTTCTACGAGCAGTACTTC. As protein: CASSLTSGIFYEQYF.

V is TRBV28 and J is TRBJ1-3; D perhaps matches TRBD1 (5 bases). Trimming stripped 7 bases from V and 0 bases from J, with 19 bases between. The germline V gene encodes CDR1 MDHEN and CDR2 SYDVKM. CDR3 size: 17 residues. The CDR3 DNA reads TGTGCCAGCAAAGCATCGGACAAGGGTTACTCTGGAAACACCATATATTTT. This sequence encodes CASKASDKGYSGNTIYF.

The chain couples TRBV19 to TRBJ2-3; TRBD1 aligns across 10 bases. V gave up 3 bases and J gave up 2 bases; unmatched junction bases: 8. Germline V gives CDR1 LNHDA, CDR2 SQIVND (reference sequence). The CDR3 runs 17 residues. CDR3 sequence: CASSIIRDRGTTDTQYF. The CDR3 DNA sequence: TGTGCCAGTAGTATCATCCGGGACAGGGGAACCACAGATACGCAGTATTTT. The entire variable domain, with the rest obtained from reference TRBV19 and TRBJ2-3, is as follows: DGGITQSPKYLFRKEGQNVTLSCEQNLNHDAMYWYRQDPGQGLRLIYYSQIVNDFQKGDIAEGYSVSREKKESFPLTVTSAQKNPTAFYLCASSIIRDRGTTDTQYFGPGTRLTVL.

V gene TRBV2 combines with J gene TRBJ2-4, with 7 bases that match TRBD1. With 6 bases clipped from V and 8 bases from J, the junction kept 4 bases outside the gene matches. CDR1 SNHLY and CDR2 FYNNEI come from the germline V gene. The CDR3 is 12 amino acids. CDR3 residues: CASRETGYIQYF. For the CDR3, the DNA is TGTGCCAGCAGGGAGACAGGGTACATTCAGTACTTC.

The J gene is TRBJ2-1, the V gene TRBV19; 10 nucleotides match TRBD2. V trimming: 3 bases; J trimming: 4 bases; junction bases outside the gene matches: 6. This CDR3 is built from 16 residues. Per the germline V gene, CDR1 is LNHDA and CDR2 is SQIVND (reference sequence). CDR3 sequence reads: CASSIPSGGSYNEQFF. CDR3 sequence (DNA): TGTGCCAGTAGTATCCCTAGCGGGGGCTCTTACAATGAGCAGTTCTTC.

This clone turned up a few times. The chain has TRBV19 and TRBJ2-3; TRBD1 matches at 7 bases. Germline CDR1 is LNHDA and CDR2 is SQIVND (reference sequence). This CDR3 has 16 amino acids. The trim removed 6 bases at V and 0 bases at J, leaving 9 bases unmatched. CDR3 region: CASSPTGTASTDTQYF. The CDR3 DNA follows: TGTGCCAGTAGCCCGACCGGGACAGCTAGCACAGATACGCAGTATTTT. Variable domain in full (rest from reference TRBV19 and TRBJ2-3): DGGITQSPKYLFRKEGQNVTLSCEQNLNHDAMYWYRQDPGQGLRLIYYSQIVNDFQKGDIAEGYSVSREKKESFPLTVTSAQKNPTAFYLCASSPTGTASTDTQYFGPGTRLTVL.

The chain links TRBV11-2 to TRBJ2-3; D unresolved. V was pared by 1 base and J by 0 bases, with 8 bases between. This CDR3 has 15 residues. The V gene's germline CDR1 is SGHAT and CDR2 FQNNGV. CDR3 sequence reads: CASSLAPSSTDTQYF. The CDR3 nucleotides read TGTGCCAGCAGCTTAGCCCCCTCTAGCACAGATACGCAGTATTTT.

For this clone: At one end, the junction sequence differs from germline, possibly due to a read error. The CDR3 sequence is CASSLAAAGEQFF. CDR3 coding DNA: TGTGCTAGCAGCTTAGCGGCAGCGGGTGAGCAGTTCTTC. The V gene is TRBV7-7, the J gene TRBJ2-1, with D possibly matching TRBD2 (6 bases). The CDR3 runs 13 residues. Per germline, CDR1 SSHAT and CDR2 FNYEAQ (reference sequence).

This chain joins TRBV18 and TRBJ2-7; D remains unclear. With 0 bases removed from V and 3 bases from J, the gap between germline ends came to 9 bases. The CDR3 has 14 amino acids. Germline V gene sequence: CDR1 KGHSH, CDR2 LQKENI. CDR3 region: CASSPPEAIYEQYF. The CDR3 coding sequence is TGTGCCAGCTCACCACCAGAGGCGATCTACGAGCAGTACTTC.

V and J are TRBV29-1 and TRBJ1-2, with TRBD1 matching over 12 bases. The CDR3 covers 16 residues. V trimming: 4 bases; J trimming: 4 bases; junction bases outside the gene matches: 10. Germline CDR1 reads SQVTM; CDR2 reads ANQGSEA. The CDR3 loop reads CSVGGTGGAFSYGYTF. CDR3 coding DNA: TGCAGCGTTGGCGGGACAGGGGGCGCGTTTAGCTATGGCTACACCTTC.

The chain is built from TRBV9 and TRBJ2-1; D call uncertain. This CDR3 region has 16 residues. V was cut by 0 bases and J by 4 bases, with 14 bases left in between. CDR1 and CDR2 from the germline V gene are SGDLS and YYNGEE. CDR3 region: CASSVDRLELYNEQFF. CDR3 nucleotides: TGTGCCAGCAGCGTAGATCGGTTGGAGCTGTACAATGAGCAGTTCTTC. Filled out from reference TRBV9 and TRBJ2-1, the complete variable domain reads DSGVTQTPKHLITATGQRVTLRCSPRSGDLSVYWYQQSLDQGLQFLIQYYNGEERAKGNILERFSAQQFPDLHSELNLSSLELGDSALYFCASSVDRLELYNEQFFGPGTRLTVL.

The chain carries TRBV4-2 and TRBJ2-1, with TRBD2 matching 7 bases. The CDR3 length is 16 residues. Per the germline V gene, CDR1 is LGHNA and CDR2 is YNFKEQ. Losses at the gene ends were 2 bases for V and 7 bases for J; bases not matched to a gene: 11. CDR3 sequence: CASSQPVAGGSNEQFF. CDR3 bases: TGTGCCAGCAGCCAACCAGTAGCGGGCGGATCTAATGAGCAGTTCTTC.

The chain couples TRBV5-5 to TRBJ1-1; no definite D call. V was trimmed by 2 bases and J by 1 base, leaving 9 bases between them. The CDR3 runs 14 residues. Germline CDR1 SGHKS, CDR2 YYEKEE (reference sequence). The CDR3 loop reads CASSLIPGNTEAFF. DNA of the CDR3: TGTGCCAGCAGCTTAATACCGGGGAACACTGAAGCTTTCTTT.

The gene calls are TRBV5-1 and TRBJ1-3, with no clear D. Between the trimmed V and J ends, which lost 4 bases and 0 bases, there was a span of 14 bases. CDR1 SGHRS and CDR2 YFSETQ come from the germline V gene. The CDR3 has 16 residues. CDR3 in DNA: TGCGCCAGCAGCGCTCGGGCGGGCTTCTCTGGAAACACCATATATTTT. Translation gives CASSARAGFSGNTIYF.

The chain combines TRBV6-5 with TRBJ2-7; 9 positions match TRBD1. J lost 6 bases, V lost 7 bases, and 4 bases had no gene match. The germline gives CDR1 MNHEY, CDR2 SVGAGI. The CDR3 is 12 amino acids. Here the CDR3 reads CASMRDRAEQYV. The CDR3 DNA follows: TGTGCCAGCATGAGGGACAGGGCCGAGCAGTACGTC.

This chain connects TRBV7-2 to TRBJ2-6; possible D gene TRBD2, 6 bases. V was shortened by 3 bases and J by 1 base, with 10 bases between the two germline ends. Germline V gene lookup returns CDR1 SGHTA and CDR2 FQGNSA. The CDR3 has 16 residues. The CDR3 loop reads CASSLGGLSGANVLTF. The DNA of the CDR3 is TGTGCCAGCAGCTTGGGGGGACTGTCTGGGGCCAACGTCCTGACTTTC.

The chain links TRBV7-3 to TRBJ1-2; D is ambiguous. V was trimmed by 0 bases and J by 0 bases, leaving 14 bases between them. Germline-derived CDR1 and CDR2 are SGHTA and FQGTGA. This CDR3 has 17 amino acids. The CDR3 here is CASSLTSEPNANYGYTF. In nucleotides, the CDR3 is TGTGCCAGCAGCTTAACTTCGGAGCCCAATGCTAACTATGGCTACACCTTC.